These 15 T cell receptor beta chains share one sample of origin, sequenced in a study of blood T cell repertoires in COVID-19. The assay was immunoSEQ multiplex PCR, and TCRdb's table has in-frame clones only and misses some. The sample has tens of thousands of clones; 86% are singletons. The sample comprised peripheral blood. Source of these receptors: a man in his fifties or sixties with acute or convalescent COVID-19.

This clone was counted a few times. This sequence joins TRBV6-5 and TRBJ1-4, with D possibly being TRBD1 (5 bases). The germline V gene encodes CDR1 MNHEY and CDR2 SVGAGI. The germline V and J ends were trimmed by 4 bases and 7 bases, with 10 bases remaining between them. The CDR3 runs to 13 residues. The CDR3 spells CASSFQGTEKLFF. CDR3 nucleotides: TGTGCCAGCAGTTTCCAGGGAACTGAAAAACTGTTTTTT.

The chain combines TRBV28 with TRBJ1-4, with TRBD1 identical over 9 bases. From germline, CDR1 is MDHEN and CDR2 SYDVKM. This CDR3 region has 16 residues. The V and J ends lost 3 bases and 6 bases, in that order; junction bases with no gene match: 8. The chain's CDR3 is CASSFLGQGRHEKLFF. As DNA, the CDR3 is TGTGCCAGCAGTTTCCTAGGACAGGGGAGGCATGAAAAACTGTTTTTT.

V usage is TRBV6-5 and J usage is TRBJ2-7; TRBD1 matches 8 bases. CDR1 is MNHEY, CDR2 SVGAGI, per germline. V lost 7 bases, J lost 2 bases, and 7 bases stayed unmatched. This CDR3 contains 14 residues. Here the CDR3 DNA reads TGTGCCAGCAACACCGGGACAGGTACCTACGAGCAGTACTTC. Translated: CASNTGTGTYEQYF.

This rearrangement joins TRBV6-2 or TRBV6-3 to TRBJ2-2; D gene unclear. Deletions cut 0 bases from V and 3 bases from J, with 5 bases between. Germline values: CDR1 MNHEY, CDR2 SVGEGT. The CDR3 length is 14 residues. CDR3 protein: CASSYSSYTGELFF. CDR3 nucleotide sequence: TGTGCCAGCAGTTACTCCTCCTACACCGGGGAGCTGTTTTTT.

The J gene is TRBJ1-5, the V gene TRBV30; tentatively, D is TRBD1 (5 bases). The CDR3 totals 13 residues. Trimming pared 1 base from V and 5 bases from J, leaving 9 bases between. Germline V lookup: CDR1 GTSNPN, CDR2 SVGIG (reference sequence). DNA of the CDR3: TGTGCCTGGAGTGATGGGGGGTATCAGCCCCAGCATTTT. This codes for CAWSDGGYQPQHF.

The V and J genes are TRBV11-2 and TRBJ1-3; D call uncertain. Looked up from germline, CDR1 is SGHAT and CDR2 is FQNNGV. Trimming took 2 bases from V and 4 from J, leaving 6 bases between them. This CDR3 is 13 amino acids long. The CDR3 DNA is TGTGCCAGCAGCTTAACCCAGGGAAACACCATATATTTT. Amino acid sequence: CASSLTQGNTIYF.

This chain connects TRBV2 to TRBJ2-7; 8 bases line up with TRBD1. Germline trimming cut 6 bases from V and 5 bases from J; bases unmatched to any gene: 6. Germline V gene sequence: CDR1 SNHLY, CDR2 FYNNEI. The CDR3 spans 13 residues. The CDR3 region has the DNA TGTGCCAGCAGGGAGGGACAGGCGGACGAGCAGTACTTC. It yields the protein CASREGQADEQYF. Looking up the rest from reference TRBV2 and TRBJ2-7 gives the full variable domain: EPEVTQTPSHQVTQMGQEVILRCVPISNHLYFYWYRQILGQKVEFLVSFYNNEISEKSEIFDDQFSVERPDGSNFTLKIRSTKLEDSAMYFCASREGQADEQYFGPGTRLTVT.

The chain is built from TRBV30 and TRBJ1-6; weak D call: TRBD1 (6 bases). Deletions cut 8 bases from V and 5 bases from J, with 13 bases between. This CDR3 region has 13 residues. Looked up from germline, CDR1 is GTSNPN and CDR2 is SVGIG (reference sequence). The CDR3 region has the DNA TGTGCCAGAGGACAGTCCGATAATTCACCCCTCCACTTT. Its translation: CARGQSDNSPLHF.

V usage is TRBV7-3 and J usage is TRBJ2-7, with D possibly matching TRBD1 (5 bases). The CDR3 extends over 13 amino acids. V was pared by 4 bases and J by 1 base, with 8 bases between. CDR1 SGHTA and CDR2 FQGTGA come from the germline V gene. CDR3 nucleotide sequence: TGTGCCAGCAGCTCTTCAGGGTCCTACGAGCAGTACTTC. It encodes CASSSSGSYEQYF.

This clone was observed once. The chain has TRBV19 and TRBJ2-7, with TRBD1 matching over 9 bases. The CDR3 consists of 15 residues. CDR1 and CDR2 from the germline V gene are LNHDA and SQIVND (reference sequence). V shed 3 bases and J 0 bases; nucleotides not matched to a gene: 3. CDR3 loop: CASSIGQGYSYEQYF. DNA for the CDR3: TGTGCCAGTAGTATCGGACAGGGGTACTCCTACGAGCAGTACTTC.

The CDR3 sequence is CASSSGTDNTDTQYF. The CDR3 nucleotides read TGCGCCAGCAGCTCCGGGACAGACAACACAGATACGCAGTATTTT. The chain recombines TRBV5-1 with TRBJ2-3; 7 bases fit TRBD1. CDR3 length: 15 residues. CDR1 SGHRS and CDR2 YFSETQ come from the germline V gene. Trimming removed 3 bases from V and 2 bases from J; junction bases left unmatched: 6.

A remark on this clone: Other DNA sequences in this specimen translate into the identical CDR3. The chain employs TRBV28 and TRBJ2-7; D remains unclear. The V end was cut by 4 bases, the J end by 4 bases, with 14 bases between. The germline V gene has CDR1 MDHEN and CDR2 SYDVKM. The CDR3 is 14 residues long. CDR3 coding DNA: TGTGCCAGCAGTTCGGTCGTCCTCCCTTACGAGCAGTACTTC. The encoded protein is CASSSVVLPYEQYF.

V is TRBV28 and J is TRBJ2-1; 10 bases are shared with TRBD1. Germline CDR1 is MDHEN and CDR2 is SYDVKM. The junction had 7 bases not matched to a gene; V was cut back by 5 bases and J by 3 bases. This CDR3 is built from 16 residues. The CDR3 nucleotides are TGTGCCAGCAGTCAACCTCGGACAGGGGGCTACAATGAGCAGTTCTTC. The encoded protein is CASSQPRTGGYNEQFF.

The V gene is TRBV19, the J gene TRBJ2-1; 8 positions match TRBD1. Germline V gene data show CDR1 as LNHDA and CDR2 as SQIVND (reference sequence). This CDR3 contains 15 residues. J was trimmed by 8 bases and V by 2 bases; bases with no gene match: 8. CDR3 bases: TGTGCCAGTAGTATAAGCGGACAGGGTGGAGATGAGCAGTTCTTC. It yields the protein CASSISGQGGDEQFF.

This chain uses TRBV5-1 with TRBJ2-5; no firm D call. Deletions cut 4 bases from V and 4 bases from J, with 14 bases between. CDR3 length: 14 amino acids. CDR1 and CDR2 (germline): SGHRS, YFSETQ. The CDR3 here is CASSPNGPGETQYF. In DNA form, the CDR3 reads TGCGCCAGCAGCCCAAACGGTCCGGGAGAGACCCAGTACTTC.